This is a list of T cell receptor beta chains from one sample in a study of regulatory T cells in long-lasting Graves disease. One entry per CDR3 protein, called by TCRdb with MiXCR from the multiplex PCR reads. The table has fewer than 650,000 distinct CDR3 sequences, about 16% seen once. These sequences were also reported in another study, on T cells in Graves' hyperthyroidism and ophthalmopathy.

This specimen was peripheral blood mononuclear cells (PBMCs), taken at new diagnosis, from a patient treated with antithyroid drugs. These receptors originate from a man between 18 and 29 years old with Graves disease. The CDR3 runs from the conserved cysteine through the conserved F or W. The order of the fields is clone size, CDR3 length, V gene, J gene, D gene, CDR3 DNA, CDR3 protein. The D gene is left open where the match is weak. Some rows have no size entry. The others give once, few or many, or a class for an expanded clone.

size: few
length: 16
V: TRBV18
J: TRBJ2-2
D: TRBD1
DNA: TGTGCCAGCTCACCTGGACAGGTCGCGAACACCGGGGAGCTGTTTTTT
CDR3: CASSPGQVANTGELFF

size: .
length: 14
V: TRBV29-1
J: TRBJ2-5
D: .
DNA: TGCAGCGTTGAACATAGCGGACTCCAAGAGACCCAGTACTTC
CDR3: CSVEHSGLQETQYF

size: many
length: 14
V: TRBV2
J: TRBJ2-7
D: TRBD2
DNA: TGTGCCACCTTGAGCGGGAGCGCCTTGGATGAGCAGTACTTC
CDR3: CATLSGSALDEQYF

size: few
length: 15
V: TRBV5-1
J: TRBJ2-7
D: TRBD2
DNA: TGCGCCAGCAGCTTAAGTAGCGGGGGAGACTACGAGCAGTACTTC
CDR3: CASSLSSGGDYEQYF

size: many
length: 17
V: TRBV10-2
J: TRBJ2-4
D: .
DNA: TGCGCCAGCAGTGCGGTTACGGGAGTCCGAGCCAAAAACATTCAGTACTTC
CDR3: CASSAVTGVRAKNIQYF

size: few
length: 13
V: TRBV3-1
J: TRBJ2-4
D: .
DNA: TGTGCCAGCAGCCATGATACCAAAAACATTCAGTACTTC
CDR3: CASSHDTKNIQYF

size: .
length: 14
V: TRBV28
J: TRBJ2-7
D: TRBD2
DNA: TGTGCCAGCGGTCCATTCGGGAGGGTATACGAGCAGTACTTC
CDR3: CASGPFGRVYEQYF

size: few
length: 16
V: TRBV3-1
J: TRBJ1-3
D: .
DNA: TGTGCCAGCAGTTTTCTCCGGGGCAGGGCTGGAAACACCATATATTTT
CDR3: CASSFLRGRAGNTIYF

size: .
length: 16
V: TRBV6-4
J: TRBJ2-7
D: .
DNA: TGTGCCAGCAGTGAAGTTGGTAGCGGTTACTCCTACGAGCAGTACTTC
CDR3: CASSEVGSGYSYEQYF

size: .
length: 14
V: TRBV10-2
J: TRBJ1-5
D: .
DNA: TGCGCCAGCAATCCCGGGACGGACAATCAGCCCCAGCATTTT
CDR3: CASNPGTDNQPQHF

size: few
length: 16
V: TRBV7-9
J: TRBJ2-7
D: .
DNA: TGTGCCAGCAGCTTAGGAGACACCCGAGGCGTCTACGAGCAGTACTTC
CDR3: CASSLGDTRGVYEQYF

size: few
length: 14
V: TRBV30
J: TRBJ1-5
D: .
DNA: TGTGCCTGGAGCCCCGGTGGGGGGCGACAGCCCCAGCATTTT
CDR3: CAWSPGGGRQPQHF

size: many
length: 13
V: TRBV20-1
J: TRBJ1-5
D: TRBD1
DNA: TGCAGTGCCATCCGGGACAGAAGACAGCCCCAGCATTTT
CDR3: CSAIRDRRQPQHF

size: .
length: 15
V: TRBV11-1
J: TRBJ1-1
D: .
DNA: TGTGCCAGCAGCTTGTACAGGGCGATGAACACTGAAACTTTCTTT
CDR3: CASSLYRAMNTETFF

size: many
length: 18
V: TRBV5-1
J: TRBJ2-3
D: TRBD1
DNA: TGCGCCAGCAGCTACCATCGACGGCCAGGGACAGGGTTGGATACGCAGTATTTT
CDR3: CASSYHRRPGTGLDTQYF

size: .
length: 13
V: TRBV6-4
J: TRBJ2-1
D: .
DNA: TGTGCCAGCAGCGTCAGGGAGAGGGGTGAGCAGTTCTTC
CDR3: CASSVRERGEQFF

size: many
length: 15
V: TRBV20-1
J: TRBJ1-5
D: TRBD1
DNA: TGCAGTGCGGGCAAGACAGGGGAAAACAATCAGCCCCAGCATTTT
CDR3: CSAGKTGENNQPQHF

size: few
length: 15
V: TRBV24-1
J: TRBJ2-1
D: TRBD2
DNA: TGTGCCACCAGTGACACTAGCGGGAGTAACAATGAGCAGTTCTTC
CDR3: CATSDTSGSNNEQFF

size: many
length: 12
V: TRBV27
J: TRBJ1-6
D: .
DNA: TGTGCCAGCAGAGCGGGGGGGTCACCCCTCCACTTT
CDR3: CASRAGGSPLHF

size: many
length: 14
V: TRBV30
J: TRBJ2-7
D: .
DNA: TGTGCCTGGCTGGAGAAGACAGGTACCTACGAGCAGTACTTC
CDR3: CAWLEKTGTYEQYF

size: .
length: 15
V: TRBV5-8
J: TRBJ1-2
D: .
DNA: TGTGCCAGCAGCTTGGAGGCAGGGATAGTGTATGGCTACACCTTC
CDR3: CASSLEAGIVYGYTF

size: many
length: 13
V: TRBV6-1
J: TRBJ2-5
D: .
DNA: TGTGCCAGCAGTCGGGCCCTTGGGGAGACCCAGTACTTC
CDR3: CASSRALGETQYF

size: many
length: 16
V: TRBV28
J: TRBJ2-7
D: TRBD2
DNA: TGTGCCAGCAGTCCGATAGCGGGAGGGCACACCTACGAGCAGTACTTC
CDR3: CASSPIAGGHTYEQYF

size: .
length: 13
V: TRBV6-1
J: TRBJ1-5
D: .
DNA: TGTGCCAGCAATACGGTCCCGTATCAGCCCCAGCATTTT
CDR3: CASNTVPYQPQHF

size: many
length: 13
V: TRBV20-1
J: TRBJ1-1
D: .
DNA: TGCAGTGCTAGGGTCTCCGGGAACACTGAAGCTTTCTTT
CDR3: CSARVSGNTEAFF

size: .
length: 14
V: TRBV3-1
J: TRBJ1-2
D: TRBD1
DNA: TGTGCCAGCAGCCAAGTTTCAGGGGGTGGTGGCTACACCTTC
CDR3: CASSQVSGGGGYTF

size: few
length: 15
V: TRBV19
J: TRBJ2-1
D: TRBD2
DNA: TGTGCCAGTAGCAGACTAGCGGGAGTGAACAATGAGCAGTTCTTC
CDR3: CASSRLAGVNNEQFF